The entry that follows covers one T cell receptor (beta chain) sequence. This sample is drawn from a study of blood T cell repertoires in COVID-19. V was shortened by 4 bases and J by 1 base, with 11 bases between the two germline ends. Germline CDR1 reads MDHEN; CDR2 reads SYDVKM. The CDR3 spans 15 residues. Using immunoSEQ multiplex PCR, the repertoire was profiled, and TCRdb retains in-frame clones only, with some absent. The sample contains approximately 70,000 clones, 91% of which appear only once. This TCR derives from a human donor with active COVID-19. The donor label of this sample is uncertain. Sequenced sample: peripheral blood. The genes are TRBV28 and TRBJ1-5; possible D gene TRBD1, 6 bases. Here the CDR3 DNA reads TGTGCCAGCAGTTCGTACAGGGCCAGCAATCAGCCCCAGCATTTT. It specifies CASSSYRASNQPQHF.